The 21 T cell receptor beta chains below come from one sample, sequenced in a study of vaccination and CD4 T cells after COVID-19. As for treatment: approximately 9-day PBMC culture with coronavirus spike peptide pools or control peptides (ViraFEST assay). These receptors' antigens are unknown. Sequencing of DNA taken from cultured CD4+ T cells relied on the Oncomine TCR Beta short-read assay. In TCRdb, the PCR reads were re-called with MiXCR into one record per CDR3 protein. The repertoire consists of almost 20,000 distinct CDR3 sequences, with around 45% occurring once and the leading ten covering 4%. The sequenced sample was CD4+ T cells from blood, cultured in vitro, obtained before SARS-CoV-2 vaccination. Receptor source: a human donor who had recovered from COVID-19.

This chain uses TRBV28 with TRBJ2-2, with D possibly being TRBD1 (6 bases). CDR1 and CDR2 from the germline V gene are MDHEN and SYDVKM. The CDR3 spans 12 residues. Between the trimmed V and J ends, which lost 10 bases and 4 bases, there was a span of 10 bases. The CDR3: CAITGSTGELFF. The DNA for the CDR3 is TGTGCCATCACAGGGTCCACCGGGGAGCTGTTTTTT.

This clonotype turned up a few times. J is TRBJ1-1 and V is TRBV10-3; D is uncertain. V lost 6 bases and J lost 4, with 15 bases in between. The length of the CDR3 is 14 residues. Germline-derived CDR1 and CDR2 are ENHRY and SYGVKD. The chain's CDR3 is CAIRGKDRPTEAFF. The CDR3 bases are TGTGCCATCAGGGGAAAGGATAGGCCCACTGAAGCTTTCTTT.

The chain recombines TRBV6-1 with TRBJ2-3; D is possibly TRBD1 (5 bases). Trimming stripped 6 bases from V and 3 bases from J, with 16 bases between. This CDR3 is built from 15 residues. In germline, CDR1 is MNHNS, CDR2 SASEGT. The CDR3 loop is CASSRLCRGTDTQYF. The CDR3 DNA reads TGTGCCAGCAGCCGACTTTGTAGGGGAACAGATACGCAGTATTTT.

The rearrangement joins TRBV27 to TRBJ2-5; D is unclear. The CDR3 has 13 residues. Deletions cut 6 bases from V and 4 bases from J, with 12 bases between. Germline lookup yields CDR1 MNHEY and CDR2 SMNVEV (reference sequence). The CDR3 DNA follows: TGTGCCAGCAGGGAGAGTGGCAGAGAGACCCAGTACTTC. Residues: CASRESGRETQYF.

The chain joins TRBV5-6 to TRBJ2-3; TRBD2 aligns across 15 bases. Trimming removed 2 bases from V and 4 bases from J; junction bases left unmatched: 5. This CDR3 region has 17 residues. The germline V gene encodes CDR1 SGHDT and CDR2 YYEEEE. CDR3 amino acids: CASSFWWTSGRADTQYF. The CDR3 nucleotides are TGTGCCAGCAGCTTTTGGTGGACTAGCGGGAGGGCAGATACGCAGTATTTT.

This clonotype turned up a few times. The chain combines TRBV27 with TRBJ2-2; TRBD2 aligns across 9 bases. The junction had 6 bases not matched to a gene; V was cut back by 3 bases and J by 7 bases. The CDR3 length is 15 residues. Per germline, CDR1 MNHEY and CDR2 SMNVEV (reference sequence). CDR3 sequence (DNA): TGTGCCAGCAGTTTGAGCGGGAGGAGTGGCGGGGAGCTGTTTTTT. This encodes CASSLSGRSGGELFF.

The chain employs TRBV7-2 and TRBJ2-3; 7 bases map to TRBD2. CDR1 and CDR2 from the germline V gene are SGHTA and FQGNSA. This CDR3 has 12 amino acids. CDR3 bases: TGTTCGTCAGCGGGAAGCACAGATACGCAGTATTTT. Translated: CSSAGSTDTQYF.

The V and J genes are TRBV11-3 and TRBJ2-7; D might be TRBD1 or TRBD2, each matching 7 bases. The germline V and J ends were trimmed by 5 bases and 5 bases, with 28 bases remaining between them. Germline V gene lookup returns CDR1 SGHNT and CDR2 YENEEA. The CDR3 sequence is 18 residues long. CDR3 in DNA: TGTGCCAGCAGCCACCAATCTCACAGGGGAGGGCAACGGGACGAGCAGTACTTC. Its protein product is CASSHQSHRGGQRDEQYF.

The V and J genes are TRBV7-2 and TRBJ1-6; 7 nucleotides line up with TRBD1. Germline lookup yields CDR1 SGHTA and CDR2 FQGNSA. The CDR3 runs 16 residues. V was pared by 5 bases and J by 3 bases, with 7 bases of the junction left unmatched. This CDR3 is CASSPRPGGYNSPLHF. The CDR3 DNA sequence: TGTGCCAGCAGCCCTAGGCCAGGGGGCTATAATTCACCCCTCCACTTT.

This clonotype was seen a handful of times. This rearrangement joins TRBV10-2 to TRBJ1-5; 8 positions match TRBD1. The CDR3 totals 16 residues. V shed 2 bases and J 1 base; nucleotides not matched to a gene: 4. Germline CDR1 reads WSHSY; CDR2 reads SAAADI. CDR3 sequence: CASSETRDRSNQPQHF. The CDR3 DNA is TGCGCCAGCAGTGAGACCCGGGACAGGAGCAATCAGCCCCAGCATTTT.

This clonotype was detected only once. V and J are TRBV11-2 and TRBJ2-2; 7 nucleotides agree with TRBD2. Germline CDR1 SGHAT, CDR2 FQNNGV. Trimming removed 5 bases from V and 6 bases from J; junction bases left unmatched: 6. This CDR3 is built from 14 residues. The CDR3 region is CASSPGLVAGELFF. DNA of the CDR3: TGTGCCAGCAGCCCCGGACTAGTTGCCGGGGAGCTGTTTTTT.

The chain employs TRBV7-9 and TRBJ2-3; TRBD2 might be the D (5 bases). V was trimmed by 1 base and J by 1 base, leaving 9 bases between them. The CDR3 runs to 15 residues. CDR1 SEHNR and CDR2 FQNEAQ come from the germline V gene (reference sequence). This chain's CDR3 is CASSLEGAGTDTQYF. CDR3 sequence (DNA): TGTGCCAGCAGCTTAGAGGGAGCTGGCACAGATACGCAGTATTTT.

This chain uses TRBV20-1 with TRBJ1-2; D ambiguous. This CDR3 is built from 12 residues. V was clipped by 6 bases and J by 8 bases, with 16 bases between them. Per germline, CDR1 DFQATT and CDR2 SNEGSKA (reference sequence). CDR3 coding DNA: TGCAGTGCCCCCCTCGGAGGGCCGGGCTACACCTTC. Protein sequence: CSAPLGGPGYTF.

In this sample, this clonotype turned up a few times. The V and J genes are TRBV28 and TRBJ1-5; no reliable D call. The CDR3 has 14 residues. Germline CDR1 and CDR2: MDHEN and SYDVKM. Trimming took 0 bases from V and 0 from J, leaving 3 bases between them. The CDR3: CASSLWISNQPQHF. The CDR3 DNA sequence: TGTGCCAGCAGTTTATGGATTAGCAATCAGCCCCAGCATTTT.

This clonotype was detected only a few times. The chain has TRBV11-2 and TRBJ2-5; 7 bases line up with TRBD2. This CDR3 is built from 15 residues. Trimming at V came to 5 bases and at J to 1 base, leaving 7 bases not matched to a gene. Germline assignment: CDR1 SGHAT and CDR2 FQNNGV. CDR3 in DNA: TGTGCCAGCAGCGTGGGGGGGTTGATCCAAGAGACCCAGTACTTC. Amino acid sequence: CASSVGGLIQETQYF.

This clonotype showed up just a few times. This chain uses TRBV20-1 with TRBJ2-4, with a possible D match to TRBD2 (5 bases). Trimming removed 2 bases at V and 2 bases at J, with 13 bases between. CDR1 is DFQATT and CDR2 is SNEGSKA in the germline V gene (reference sequence). The CDR3 sequence is 15 residues long. The CDR3 DNA sequence: TGCAGTGCTAGACCCTTAACCGGGACCAAAAACATTCAGTACTTC. Translating it yields CSARPLTGTKNIQYF.

This chain links TRBV19 with TRBJ1-6; the D is unclear. The ends were cut back, 4 bases at V and 10 bases at J, with 8 bases in the middle. CDR1 and CDR2 from the germline V gene are LNHDA and SQIVND (reference sequence). The CDR3 runs 12 residues. CDR3 protein: CASSTGLSPLHF. In nucleotides, the CDR3 is TGTGCCAGTAGTACCGGACTCTCACCCCTCCACTTT.

The chain has TRBV10-1 and TRBJ2-3, with a possible D match to TRBD2 (5 bases). This CDR3 has 16 residues. Deletions cut 0 bases from V and 6 bases from J, with 16 bases between. The germline gives CDR1 WNHNN, CDR2 SYGVQD (reference sequence). CDR3 DNA sequence: TGCGCCAGCAGTGAGTCAGCGGACGGACCAGTGGATACGCAGTATTTT. Translation: CASSESADGPVDTQYF.

V gene TRBV20-1 combines with J gene TRBJ1-6; 9 nucleotides agree with TRBD1. The CDR3 has 15 amino acids. The V gene end was trimmed by 4 bases and the J gene end by 5 bases; junction bases not matched to a gene: 6. CDR1 is DFQATT, CDR2 SNEGSKA, per germline (reference sequence). For the CDR3, the DNA is TGCAGTGCTATTGAGGACAGGGGAAATAATTCACCCCTCCACTTT. As protein: CSAIEDRGNNSPLHF.

The rearrangement uses TRBV6-4 and TRBJ2-3; D might be TRBD1 (6 bases). Trimming left V 5 bases short and J 3 bases short, with 9 bases between. The germline CDR1 and CDR2 sequences are MRHNA and SNTAGT. The CDR3 loop spans 13 amino acids. CDR3 bases: TGTGCCAGCAGTCCACAGGGAACAGATACGCAGTATTTT. It encodes CASSPQGTDTQYF.

This clonotype occurred a few times. The genes are TRBV7-9 and TRBJ1-1; no clear D. CDR1 and CDR2 (germline): SEHNR, FQNEAQ (reference sequence). V lost 0 bases to trimming and J lost 9 bases, with 8 bases between them. CDR3 size: 12 residues. Here the CDR3 reads CASSLAGSKAFF. CDR3 coding DNA: TGTGCCAGCAGCTTAGCGGGTTCAAAAGCTTTCTTT.